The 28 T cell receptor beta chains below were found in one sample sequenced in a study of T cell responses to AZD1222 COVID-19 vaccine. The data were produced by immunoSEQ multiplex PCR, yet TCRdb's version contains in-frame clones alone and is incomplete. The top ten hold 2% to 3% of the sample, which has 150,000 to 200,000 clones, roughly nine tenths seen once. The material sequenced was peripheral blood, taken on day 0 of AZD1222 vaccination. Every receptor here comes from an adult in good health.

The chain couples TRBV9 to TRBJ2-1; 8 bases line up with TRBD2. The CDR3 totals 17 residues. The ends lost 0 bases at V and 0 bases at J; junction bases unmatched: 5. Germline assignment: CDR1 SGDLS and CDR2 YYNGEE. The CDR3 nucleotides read TGTGCCAGCAGCGTAGGGTGGAGCGGGAGCTCCTACAATGAGCAGTTCTTC. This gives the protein CASSVGWSGSSYNEQFF.

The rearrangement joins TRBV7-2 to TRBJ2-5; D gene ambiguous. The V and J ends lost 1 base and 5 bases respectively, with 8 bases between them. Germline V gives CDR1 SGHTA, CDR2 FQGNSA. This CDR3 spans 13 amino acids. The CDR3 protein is CASSLGPAETQYF. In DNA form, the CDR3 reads TGTGCCAGCAGCTTAGGACCTGCGGAGACCCAGTACTTC.

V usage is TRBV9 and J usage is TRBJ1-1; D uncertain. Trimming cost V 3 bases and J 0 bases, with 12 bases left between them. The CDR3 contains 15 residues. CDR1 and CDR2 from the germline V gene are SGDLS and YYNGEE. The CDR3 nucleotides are TGTGCCAGCAGCGCCAACCCTGGGGTGAACACTGAAGCTTTCTTT. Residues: CASSANPGVNTEAFF.

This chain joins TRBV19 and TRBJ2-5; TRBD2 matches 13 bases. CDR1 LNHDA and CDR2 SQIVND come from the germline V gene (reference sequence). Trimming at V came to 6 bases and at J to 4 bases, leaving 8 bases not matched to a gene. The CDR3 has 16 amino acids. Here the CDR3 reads CASRGGTSGMGETQYF. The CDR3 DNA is TGTGCCAGTAGGGGAGGGACTAGCGGGATGGGAGAGACCCAGTACTTC. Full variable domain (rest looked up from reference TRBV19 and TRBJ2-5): DGGITQSPKYLFRKEGQNVTLSCEQNLNHDAMYWYRQDPGQGLRLIYYSQIVNDFQKGDIAEGYSVSREKKESFPLTVTSAQKNPTAFYLCASRGGTSGMGETQYFGPGTRLLVL.

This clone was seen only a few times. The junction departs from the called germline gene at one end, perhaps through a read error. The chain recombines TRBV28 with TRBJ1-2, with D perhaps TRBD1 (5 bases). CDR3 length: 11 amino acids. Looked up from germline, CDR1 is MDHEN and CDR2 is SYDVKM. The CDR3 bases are TGTGCCAGCGGTTACATGTACGGGACCCGCTTC. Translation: CASGYMYGTRF.

CDR3 sequence: CASSSRPQTSGRGKNIQYF. CDR3 nucleotide sequence: TGTGCCAGCAGCTCGAGACCCCAGACTAGCGGGAGGGGAAAAAACATTCAGTACTTC. The rearrangement links TRBV9 to TRBJ2-4, with 14 bases fitting TRBD2. The CDR3 extends over 19 amino acids. V gave up 4 bases and J gave up 4 bases; unmatched junction bases: 13. Germline CDR1 and CDR2: SGDLS and YYNGEE.

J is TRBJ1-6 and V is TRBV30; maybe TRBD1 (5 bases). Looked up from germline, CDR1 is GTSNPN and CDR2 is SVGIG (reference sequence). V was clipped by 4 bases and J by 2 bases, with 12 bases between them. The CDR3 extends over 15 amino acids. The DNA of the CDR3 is TGTGCCTGGATTCGAGGGACTACCTATAATTCACCCCTCCACTTT. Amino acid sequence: CAWIRGTTYNSPLHF. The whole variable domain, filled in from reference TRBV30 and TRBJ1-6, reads SQTIHQWPATLVQPVGSPLSLECTVEGTSNPNLYWYRQAAGRGLQLLFYSVGIGQISSEVPQNLSASRPQDRQFILSSKKLLLSDSGFYLCAWIRGTTYNSPLHFGNGTRLTVT.

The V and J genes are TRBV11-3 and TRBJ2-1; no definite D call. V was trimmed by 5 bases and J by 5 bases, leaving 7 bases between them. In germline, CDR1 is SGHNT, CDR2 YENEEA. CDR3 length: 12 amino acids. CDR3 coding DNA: TGTGCCAGCAGCGGGATTAACAATGAGCAGTTCTTC. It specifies CASSGINNEQFF.

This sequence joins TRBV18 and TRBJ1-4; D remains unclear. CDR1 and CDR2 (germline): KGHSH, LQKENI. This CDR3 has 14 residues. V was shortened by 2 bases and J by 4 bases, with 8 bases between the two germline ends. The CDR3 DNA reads TGTGCCAGCTCACCAGGGCTCGGTAATGAAAAACTGTTTTTT. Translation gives CASSPGLGNEKLFF. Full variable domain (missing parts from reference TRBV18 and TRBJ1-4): NAGVMQNPRHLVRRRGQEARLRCSPMKGHSHVYWYRQLPEEGLKFMVYLQKENIIDESGMPKERFSAEFPKEGPSILRIQQVVRGDSAAYFCASSPGLGNEKLFFGSGTQLSVL.

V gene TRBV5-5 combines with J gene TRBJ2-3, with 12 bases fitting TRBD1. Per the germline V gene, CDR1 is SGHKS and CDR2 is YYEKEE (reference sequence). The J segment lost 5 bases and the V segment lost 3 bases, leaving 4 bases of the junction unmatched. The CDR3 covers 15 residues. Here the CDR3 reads CASSSGTGGRDTQYF. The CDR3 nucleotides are TGTGCCAGCAGCTCCGGGACAGGGGGCCGAGATACGCAGTATTTT.

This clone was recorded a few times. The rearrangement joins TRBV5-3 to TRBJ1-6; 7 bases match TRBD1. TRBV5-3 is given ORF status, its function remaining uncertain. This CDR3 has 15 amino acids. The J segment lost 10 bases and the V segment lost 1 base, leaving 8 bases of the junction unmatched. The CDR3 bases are TGTGCCAGAAGCTTGATGAGACAGGGAGGATCACCCCTCCACTTT. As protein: CARSLMRQGGSPLHF.

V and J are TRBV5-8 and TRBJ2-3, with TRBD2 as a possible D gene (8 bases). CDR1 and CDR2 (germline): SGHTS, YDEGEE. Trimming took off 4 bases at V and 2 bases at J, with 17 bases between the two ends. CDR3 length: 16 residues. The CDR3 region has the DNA TGTGCCAGCAGCCTCGGGAGGGGGCTCACCACAGATACGCAGTATTTT. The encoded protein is CASSLGRGLTTDTQYF.

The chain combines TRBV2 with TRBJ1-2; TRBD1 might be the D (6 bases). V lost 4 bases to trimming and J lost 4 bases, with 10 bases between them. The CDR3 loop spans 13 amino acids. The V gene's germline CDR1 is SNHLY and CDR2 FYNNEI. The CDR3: CASSGTEIYGYTF. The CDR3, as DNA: TGTGCCAGCAGTGGGACAGAAATCTATGGCTACACCTTC.

CDR3 region: CASSRGGPSNNEQFF. CDR3 nucleotide sequence: TGTGCCAGCAGCCGCGGGGGCCCATCTAACAATGAGCAGTTCTTC. This chain uses TRBV5-4 with TRBJ2-1; TRBD2 might be the D (7 bases). Trimming shortened V by 4 bases and J by 5 bases, and 16 bases separated the two germline ends. Germline lookup yields CDR1 SGHNT and CDR2 YYREEE (reference sequence). The CDR3 is made up of 15 amino acids. Full variable domain (outside the CDR3, taken from reference TRBV5-4 and TRBJ2-1): ETGVTQSPTHLIKTRGQQVTLRCSSQSGHNTVSWYQQALGQGPQFIFQYYREEENGRGNFPPRFSGLQFPNYSSELNVNALELDDSALYLCASSRGGPSNNEQFFGPGTRLTVL.

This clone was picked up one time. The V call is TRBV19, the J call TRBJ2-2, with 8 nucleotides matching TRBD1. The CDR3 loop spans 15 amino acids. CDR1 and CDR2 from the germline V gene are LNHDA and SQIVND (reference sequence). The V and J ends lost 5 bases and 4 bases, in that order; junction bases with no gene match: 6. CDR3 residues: CASSRPGGGTGELFF. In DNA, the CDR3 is TGTGCCAGTAGTCGACCAGGGGGCGGCACCGGGGAGCTGTTTTTT.

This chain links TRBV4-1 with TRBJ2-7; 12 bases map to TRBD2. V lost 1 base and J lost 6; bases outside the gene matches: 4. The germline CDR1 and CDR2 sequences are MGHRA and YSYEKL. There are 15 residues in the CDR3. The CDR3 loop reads CASSQGLAGVSEQYF. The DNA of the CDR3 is TGCGCCAGCAGCCAAGGACTAGCGGGAGTATCCGAGCAGTACTTC.

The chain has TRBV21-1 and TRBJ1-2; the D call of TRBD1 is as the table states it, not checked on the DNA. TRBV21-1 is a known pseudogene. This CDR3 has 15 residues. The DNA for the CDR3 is TGTGCCAGCAGCACCCTCCGAGGGACAGGGGGTGGCTACACCTTC. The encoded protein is CASSTLRGTGGGYTF.

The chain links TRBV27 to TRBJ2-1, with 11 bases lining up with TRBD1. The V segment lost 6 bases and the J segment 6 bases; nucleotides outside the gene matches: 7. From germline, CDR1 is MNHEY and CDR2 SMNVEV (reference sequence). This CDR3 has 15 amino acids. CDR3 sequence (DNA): TGTGCCAGCAGATTCGGACAGGGGGCCTTCAATGAGCAGTTCTTC. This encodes CASRFGQGAFNEQFF.

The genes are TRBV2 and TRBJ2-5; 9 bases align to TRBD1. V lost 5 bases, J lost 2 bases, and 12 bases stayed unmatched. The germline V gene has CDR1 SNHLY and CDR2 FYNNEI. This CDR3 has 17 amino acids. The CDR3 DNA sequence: TGTGCCAGCAGTTACCGAGGGACAGGGAATGGGCAAGAGACCCAGTACTTC. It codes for CASSYRGTGNGQETQYF.

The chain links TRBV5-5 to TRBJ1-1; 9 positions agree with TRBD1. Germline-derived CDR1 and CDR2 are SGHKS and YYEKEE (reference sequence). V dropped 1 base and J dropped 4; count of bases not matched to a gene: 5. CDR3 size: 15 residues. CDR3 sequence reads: CASSLLGTGTTEAFF. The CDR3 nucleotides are TGTGCCAGCAGCTTGCTCGGGACAGGGACCACTGAAGCTTTCTTT.

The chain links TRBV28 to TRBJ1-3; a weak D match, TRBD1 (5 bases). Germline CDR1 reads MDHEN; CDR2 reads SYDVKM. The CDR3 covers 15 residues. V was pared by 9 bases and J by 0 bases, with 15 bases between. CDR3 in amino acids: CASRSSDSSGNTIYF. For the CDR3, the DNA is TGTGCCAGTCGTTCCTCCGACAGCTCTGGAAACACCATATATTTT.

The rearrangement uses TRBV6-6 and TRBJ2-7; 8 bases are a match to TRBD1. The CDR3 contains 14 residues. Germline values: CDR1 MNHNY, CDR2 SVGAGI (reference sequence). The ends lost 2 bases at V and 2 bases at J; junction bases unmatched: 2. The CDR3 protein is CASSYDRGPYEQYF. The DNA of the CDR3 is TGTGCCAGCAGTTACGACAGGGGTCCCTACGAGCAGTACTTC.

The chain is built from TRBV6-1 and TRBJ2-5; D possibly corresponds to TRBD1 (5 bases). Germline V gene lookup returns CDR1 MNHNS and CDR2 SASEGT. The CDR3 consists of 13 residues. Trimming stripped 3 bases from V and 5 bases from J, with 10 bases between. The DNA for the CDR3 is TGTGCCAGCAGTGATTCAACAGGCGAGACCCAGTACTTC. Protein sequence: CASSDSTGETQYF.

The CDR3 bases are TGTGCCAGCAGCAAAGCGGCAGCAGTACCCTCAAGCTCCTACAATGAGCAGTTCTTC. It codes for CASSKAAAVPSSSYNEQFF. The chain couples TRBV21-1 to TRBJ2-1. TRBV21-1 is listed as a pseudogene. This CDR3 has 19 residues.

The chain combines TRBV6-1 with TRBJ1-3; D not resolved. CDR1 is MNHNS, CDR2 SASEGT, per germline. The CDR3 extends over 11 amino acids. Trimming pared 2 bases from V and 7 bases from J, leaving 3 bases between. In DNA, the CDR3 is TGTGCCAGCAGTGAACTGAACACCATATATTTT. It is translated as CASSELNTIYF.

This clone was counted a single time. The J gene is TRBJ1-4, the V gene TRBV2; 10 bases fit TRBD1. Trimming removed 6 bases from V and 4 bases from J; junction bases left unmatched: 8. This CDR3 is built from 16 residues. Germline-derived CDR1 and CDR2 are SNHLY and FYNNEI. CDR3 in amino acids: CASSKRGTGDNEKLFF. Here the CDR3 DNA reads TGTGCCAGCAGCAAGAGGGGGACAGGGGATAATGAAAAACTGTTTTTT.

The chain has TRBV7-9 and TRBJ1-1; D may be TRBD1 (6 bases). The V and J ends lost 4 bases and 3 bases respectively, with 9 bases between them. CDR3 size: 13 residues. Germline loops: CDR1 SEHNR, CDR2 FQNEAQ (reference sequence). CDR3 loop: CASSWRTDTEAFF. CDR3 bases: TGTGCCAGCAGCTGGAGGACAGACACTGAAGCTTTCTTT.

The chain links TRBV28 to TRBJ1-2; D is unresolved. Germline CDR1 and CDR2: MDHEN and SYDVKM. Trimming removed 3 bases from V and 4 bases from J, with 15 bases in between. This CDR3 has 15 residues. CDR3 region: CASSFLDGLIYGYTF. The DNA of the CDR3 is TGTGCCAGCAGTTTCTTGGACGGCTTAATCTATGGCTACACCTTC.